The text below deals with one T cell receptor beta chain. Its antigen remains unidentified. This specimen comes from a study of shared clonotypes between healthy human individuals. On the study more broadly: CD8 memory received one plate per donor, CD8 naive two, CD4 memory three and CD4 naive three.

The authors ran the assay at deep level. A 200 ng quantity of DNA, approximately 29,000 T cell genomes, went into the sorted-subset replicate PCRs. The protocol was immunoSEQ multiplex PCR, while the TCRdb copy is restricted to in-frame clones and leaves out a portion. The sample holds about 2,500,000 clones, approximately 90% seen once. Study-wide points: Memory subsets had estimated richness that was generally smaller than that of naive subsets.

The V gene lost 4 bases and the J gene lost 4 bases, with 20 bases spanning the gap. This CDR3 has 17 amino acids. Germline V gene lookup returns CDR1 LGHNA and CDR2 YSLEER. This chain joins TRBV4-3 and TRBJ2-1; D is possibly TRBD2 (5 bases). The sample taken for sequencing was naive CD4+ T cells sorted from blood. As to subset: CD45RA+ positively selected. The TCR was taken from a young man in good health. CDR3 nucleotides: TGCGCCAGCAGCCGAAACAAACTAGGAAATTCTTACAATGAGCAGTTCTTC. It codes for CASSRNKLGNSYNEQFF.